This T cell receptor (beta chain) originates from a study of vaccination effects on CD4 cells after COVID-19. Study outcomes and limitations: Infection- and vaccine-induced clones contracted markedly late after vaccination. Healthy vaccinees' vaccine-induced clones included only 1 of 255 that recognized common cold coronaviruses.

About this clone: Its antigen remains unknown.

TCRdb keeps only in-frame clones here, not all; method: immunoSEQ multiplex PCR. The sample yields some 65,000 clones, approximately 76% seen once. Within the ViraFEST assay, antigen-specific CD4+ T cells underwent expansion with viral peptide pools prior to sequencing. CD4+ T cell isolation took place after approximately ten days of culture. Negative nucleocapsid antibody tests before and after vaccination confirmed no previous SARS-CoV-2 infection. Researchers swapped half the medium for IL-2 medium on both days 3 and 7. This clonotype was sampled from a human donor who received a COVID-19 vaccine. Here the sequenced sample was CD4+ T cells from PBMCs cultured with HCoV-NL63 spike peptides, taken before COVID-19 vaccination.

In nucleotides, the CDR3 is TGCGCCAGCAGCCAAACCAGGGGCGCTAACTATGGCTACACCTTC. Translated, it gives CASSQTRGANYGYTF. V is TRBV4-1 and J is TRBJ1-2, with a weak D call TRBD1 (6 bases). The germline V and J ends were trimmed by 2 bases and 0 bases, with 10 bases remaining between them. CDR1 is MGHRA and CDR2 is YSYEKL in the germline V gene. The CDR3 has 15 amino acids.